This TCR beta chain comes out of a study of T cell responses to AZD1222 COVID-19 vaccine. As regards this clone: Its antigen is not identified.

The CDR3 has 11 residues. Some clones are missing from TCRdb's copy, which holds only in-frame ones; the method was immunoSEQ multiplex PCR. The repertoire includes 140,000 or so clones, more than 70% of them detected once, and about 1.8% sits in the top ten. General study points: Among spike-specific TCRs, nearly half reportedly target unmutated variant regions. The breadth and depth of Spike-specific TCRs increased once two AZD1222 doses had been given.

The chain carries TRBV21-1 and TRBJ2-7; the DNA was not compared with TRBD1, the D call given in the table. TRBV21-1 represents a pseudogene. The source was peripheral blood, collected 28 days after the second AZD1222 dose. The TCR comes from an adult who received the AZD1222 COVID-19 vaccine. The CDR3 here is CASSKEAGPYF. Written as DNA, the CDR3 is TGTGCCAGCAGCAAAGAGGCAGGTCCGTACTTC.